Each of the 25 T cell receptor beta chains below was sequenced from the same sample in a study of Ad26.COV2.S vaccination and SARS-CoV-2 variants. Regarding treatment: about 20 received Ad26.COV2.S at low or high dose, single or two shots; about 5 received placebo; per-sample allocation not given. The samples date from day 63 after the first vaccine or placebo injection. The repertoire was sequenced with immunoSEQ multiplex PCR; TCRdb's copy has only in-frame clones and lacks some. The table shows 350,000 to 500,000 clones, with about 93% occurring only once. The input for sequencing was peripheral blood, taken in a trial of Ad26.COV2.S vaccine versus placebo. Receptors were obtained from a person between 18 and 65 years old who received the Ad26.COV2.S COVID-19 vaccine or a placebo.

The chain links TRBV9 to TRBJ1-3; the D is unclear. The CDR3 extends over 14 amino acids. Trimming took 0 bases from V and 4 from J, leaving 8 bases between them. Germline-derived CDR1 and CDR2 are SGDLS and YYNGEE. The CDR3 reads CASSVGSGGNTIYF. CDR3 in DNA: TGTGCCAGCAGCGTAGGTAGCGGAGGAAACACCATATATTTT.

The V and J genes are TRBV28 and TRBJ2-1; 7 bases line up with TRBD1. Per germline, CDR1 MDHEN and CDR2 SYDVKM. The CDR3 is made up of 18 amino acids. V lost 2 bases and J lost 3; bases outside the gene matches: 13. The CDR3 sequence: CASSLLVTGEIGYNEQFF. CDR3 nucleotide sequence: TGTGCCAGCAGTTTACTTGTTACAGGGGAGATCGGCTACAATGAGCAGTTCTTC.

The gene calls are TRBV29-1 and TRBJ2-1; D might be TRBD2 (5 bases). The CDR3 extends over 13 amino acids. Germline CDR1 is SQVTM and CDR2 is ANQGSEA. The germline V and J ends were trimmed by 6 bases and 0 bases, with 9 bases remaining between them. The CDR3 DNA is TGCAGCGTCCGGGGTAGCTCCTACAATGAGCAGTTCTTC. It yields the protein CSVRGSSYNEQFF.

V usage is TRBV4-1 and J usage is TRBJ2-3; 7 bases map to TRBD1. Germline CDR1 reads MGHRA; CDR2 reads YSYEKL. The CDR3 consists of 19 residues. V lost 1 base and J lost 1; bases outside the gene matches: 14. The CDR3 is CASSQGQGEWSLGTDTQYF. The CDR3 coding sequence is TGCGCCAGCAGCCAAGGACAGGGTGAATGGAGCCTTGGCACAGATACGCAGTATTTT.

The rearrangement links TRBV4-3 to TRBJ2-1, with a possible D match to TRBD2 (5 bases). Trimming took off 0 bases at V and 8 bases at J, with 14 bases between the two ends. The CDR3 has 15 amino acids. Per germline, CDR1 LGHNA and CDR2 YSLEER. DNA of the CDR3: TGCGCCAGCAGCCAAGATCTGCTAGCTTTGGATGAGCAGTTCTTC. The encoded protein is CASSQDLLALDEQFF.

The chain is built from TRBV7-2 and TRBJ2-7; 7 positions match TRBD2. V trimming: 1 base; J trimming: 3 bases; junction bases outside the gene matches: 9. Germline V gene data show CDR1 as SGHTA and CDR2 as FQGNSA. The CDR3 has 16 residues. CDR3 sequence: CASSLGAFAGDYEQYF. CDR3 coding DNA: TGTGCCAGCAGCTTAGGGGCGTTCGCGGGAGACTACGAGCAGTACTTC.

The CDR3 coding sequence is TGTGCCACCGATACCGGGACAGCCTATGGCTACACCTTC. As protein: CATDTGTAYGYTF. V usage is TRBV12-3 or TRBV12-4 and J usage is TRBJ1-2; 7 nucleotides match TRBD1. The CDR3 contains 13 residues. J was trimmed by 4 bases and V by 10 bases; bases with no gene match: 9.

In DNA form, the CDR3 reads TGTGCCAGCAGCAGGCAGACGGGAGGCCTCGCAGATACGCAGTATTTT. Protein: CASSRQTGGLADTQYF. The genes are TRBV5-4 and TRBJ2-3; 7 positions agree with TRBD2. In germline, CDR1 is SGHNT, CDR2 YYREEE (reference sequence). V lost 4 bases to trimming and J lost 4 bases; unmatched junction nucleotides: 12. The CDR3 runs to 16 residues.

This chain uses TRBV28 with TRBJ1-2; no reliable D call. Germline loops: CDR1 MDHEN, CDR2 SYDVKM. Trimming shortened V by 2 bases and J by 5 bases, and 12 bases separated the two germline ends. There are 14 residues in the CDR3. The CDR3 region has the DNA TGTGCCAGCAGTTTAGGTGGGTCGGGATATGGCTACACCTTC. Its protein is CASSLGGSGYGYTF.

In its sample, this clone was seen a few times. The chain has TRBV7-3 and TRBJ1-5; the match to TRBD1 covers 9 bases. The CDR3 runs to 18 residues. J gave up 0 bases and V 4 bases, and 10 bases lay outside the gene matches. Per the germline V gene, CDR1 is SGHTA and CDR2 is FQGTGA. Written as DNA, the CDR3 is TGTGCCAGCAGCTGGACCGGGACAGGGCGTTATAGCAATCAGCCCCAGCATTTT. It codes for CASSWTGTGRYSNQPQHF.

The chain employs TRBV11-2 and TRBJ2-7; D remains unclear. The germline CDR1 and CDR2 sequences are SGHAT and FQNNGV. The V end lost 0 bases, the J end lost 2 bases, and 11 bases lay between the germline ends. The CDR3 totals 15 residues. In DNA form, the CDR3 reads TGTGCCAGCAGCTTAGATTCCCTCCTACCCTACGAGCAGTACTTC. Protein: CASSLDSLLPYEQYF.

This rearrangement joins TRBV2 to TRBJ2-3; unclear D gene. CDR1 is SNHLY and CDR2 is FYNNEI in the germline V gene. Trimming pared 5 bases from V and 2 bases from J, leaving 8 bases between. The CDR3 is 13 residues long. In DNA, the CDR3 is TGTGCCAGCAGTCCCCCTAACACAGATACGCAGTATTTT. Its translation: CASSPPNTDTQYF.

J is TRBJ2-1 and V is TRBV29-1; D may be TRBD1 (5 bases). Germline CDR1 SQVTM, CDR2 ANQGSEA. This CDR3 contains 12 residues. CDR3 nucleotides: TGCAGTGGGGCGGCTCTAGGCAATGAGCAGTTCTTC. Its translation: CSGAALGNEQFF.

This clone appeared once. The CDR3, as DNA: TGCACGTTAGAAGAGGGGGGACCTTATGGCTACACCTTC. This gives the protein CTLEEGGPYGYTF. The chain carries TRBV29-1 and TRBJ1-2; TRBD1 might be the D (6 bases). Germline assignment: CDR1 SQVTM and CDR2 ANQGSEA. This CDR3 region has 13 residues. Together with reference TRBV29-1 and TRBJ1-2, the CDR3 gives the full variable domain: SAVISQKPSRDICQRGTSLTIQCQVDSQVTMMFWYRQQPGQSLTLIATANQGSEATYESGFVIDKFPISRPNLTFSTLTVSNMSPEDSSIYLCTLEEGGPYGYTFGSGTRLTVV.

The CDR3 DNA reads TGTGCCACCCGGCCCACTAGCGGGAGGGCCGGAAACGAGCAGTACTTC. Translation gives CATRPTSGRAGNEQYF. The chain is built from TRBV10-3 and TRBJ2-7; 13 bases match TRBD2. Trimming took 10 bases from V and 5 from J; bases not matched to a gene: 14. This CDR3 comprises 16 residues. Germline lookup yields CDR1 ENHRY and CDR2 SYGVKD.

The V and J genes are TRBV28 and TRBJ2-7; no clear D. This CDR3 is built from 14 residues. Trimming took off 6 bases at V and 3 bases at J, with 15 bases between the two ends. Germline CDR1 reads MDHEN; CDR2 reads SYDVKM. CDR3 nucleotide sequence: TGTGCCAGCAGCTCTAGATTGACGGTCTACGAGCAGTACTTC. This codes for CASSSRLTVYEQYF.

This clone was recorded a few times. The chain employs TRBV11-2 and TRBJ2-3; D is unresolved. The CDR3 sequence is 11 residues long. V was clipped by 4 bases and J by 2 bases, with 1 base between them. The germline V gene has CDR1 SGHAT and CDR2 FQNNGV. Here the CDR3 DNA reads TGTGCCAGCAGCTCCACAGATACGCAGTATTTT. Translating gives CASSSTDTQYF.

In nucleotides, the CDR3 is TGTGCCAGTAGACAGCAGGGAACTAATGAAAAACTGTTTTTT. Its protein product is CASRQQGTNEKLFF. This chain connects TRBV19 to TRBJ1-4, with D possibly being TRBD1 (5 bases). Trimming took 6 bases from V and 1 from J, leaving 9 bases between them. Germline V lookup: CDR1 LNHDA, CDR2 SQIVND (reference sequence). This CDR3 is 14 amino acids long.

V and J are TRBV6-5 and TRBJ1-4, with a weak D call TRBD1 (5 bases). CDR1 MNHEY and CDR2 SVGAGI come from the germline V gene. This CDR3 has 14 amino acids. V was pared by 5 bases and J by 0 bases, with 7 bases between. The CDR3 DNA reads TGTGCCAGCAGTCAGACAGCAACTAATGAAAAACTGTTTTTT. This sequence encodes CASSQTATNEKLFF.

V usage is TRBV6-1 and J usage is TRBJ2-7; 11 nucleotides agree with TRBD2. The CDR3 length is 15 residues. Germline CDR1 reads MNHNS; CDR2 reads SASEGT. The trim removed 1 base at V and 5 bases at J, leaving 4 bases unmatched. DNA of the CDR3: TGTGCCAGCAGTGAAGGGACTAGCGGGTTCCACGAGCAGTACTTC. Its protein is CASSEGTSGFHEQYF.

This chain links TRBV27 with TRBJ1-2; TRBD1 matches at 7 bases. This CDR3 contains 16 residues. V lost 5 bases to trimming and J lost 3 bases; unmatched junction nucleotides: 12. Germline-derived CDR1 and CDR2 are MNHEY and SMNVEV (reference sequence). The CDR3 DNA is TGTGCCAGCAGTAGCACCGTCCCACAGGGGTACTATGGCTACACCTTC. It encodes CASSSTVPQGYYGYTF.

This chain connects TRBV7-6 to TRBJ2-7; the D gene is possibly TRBD1 (5 bases). This CDR3 has 15 amino acids. Trimming left V 5 bases short and J 1 base short, with 15 bases between. Per germline, CDR1 SGHVS and CDR2 FNYEAQ. CDR3 in amino acids: CASSLTQGTSYEQYF. The CDR3 coding sequence is TGTGCCAGCAGCCTCACGCAGGGAACGTCCTACGAGCAGTACTTC.

The chain uses TRBV28 and TRBJ2-1; 13 bases agree with TRBD2. The ends lost 6 bases at V and 7 bases at J; junction bases unmatched: 6. Germline V gene data show CDR1 as MDHEN and CDR2 as SYDVKM. This CDR3 is built from 15 residues. CDR3 region: CASSRLAGGRNEQFF. For the CDR3, the DNA is TGTGCCAGCAGCCGACTAGCGGGAGGTCGGAATGAGCAGTTCTTC.

The chain joins TRBV5-1 to TRBJ1-2; 7 bases fit TRBD1. CDR1 is SGHRS and CDR2 is YFSETQ in the germline V gene. V was clipped by 4 bases and J by 6 bases; unmatched bases: 12. This CDR3 has 15 residues. DNA of the CDR3: TGCGCCAGCAGCCTTTCCCCACAGGGGAGGGATGGCTACACCTTC. It specifies CASSLSPQGRDGYTF.

The V call is TRBV5-1, the J call TRBJ2-3; no clear D gene. Germline V CDR1 and CDR2: SGHRS, YFSETQ. Trimming left V 1 base short and J 8 bases short, with 23 bases between. This CDR3 has 17 residues. The DNA of the CDR3 is TGCGCCAGCAGCTTGCTCAGTGGGCCCCAAGGTTATGGTACGCAGTATTTT. Amino acid sequence: CASSLLSGPQGYGTQYF.